This T cell receptor (beta chain) came from a study of blood T cells in healthy people across ages. Germline CDR1 is MNHEY and CDR2 is SMNVEV (reference sequence). Trimming removed 5 bases at V and 5 bases at J, with 13 bases between. The CDR3 consists of 14 residues. A second roughly 6 to 12 cycle PCR used barcoded and J-beta primers. Each cDNA molecule carried a tag from a template-switch adaptor that contained 12 random nucleotides. TCRdb analysed the 5' RACE reads with MiXCR anew, one entry per CDR3 protein. The sample comprises approximately 810,000 distinct CDR3 sequences, roughly 35% of which are singletons, and over 10% rests with the top ten. Isolation recovered at least 6.5 million PBMCs from every sample.

The chain carries TRBV27 and TRBJ1-5; D may be TRBD1 (5 bases). The sample was blood. This receptor was obtained from a man aged 18-30 years in good health. In nucleotides, the CDR3 is TGTGCCAGCAGTGCCGACAGAGATTATCAGCCCCAGCATTTT. Residues: CASSADRDYQPQHF.